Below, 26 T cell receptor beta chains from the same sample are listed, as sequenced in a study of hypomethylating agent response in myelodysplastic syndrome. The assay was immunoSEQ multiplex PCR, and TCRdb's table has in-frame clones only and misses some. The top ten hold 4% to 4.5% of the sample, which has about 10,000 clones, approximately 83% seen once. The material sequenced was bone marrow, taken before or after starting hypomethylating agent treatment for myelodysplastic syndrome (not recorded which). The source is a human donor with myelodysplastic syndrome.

For the CDR3, the DNA is TGTGCCACCGCAGAGAACACGGGGACTGAAGCTTTCTTT. Protein product: CATAENTGTEAFF. The V and J genes are TRBV6-4 and TRBJ1-1; D ambiguous. V lost 10 bases and J lost 5, with 17 bases in between. This CDR3 has 13 residues. Germline V gene lookup returns CDR1 MRHNA and CDR2 SNTAGT.

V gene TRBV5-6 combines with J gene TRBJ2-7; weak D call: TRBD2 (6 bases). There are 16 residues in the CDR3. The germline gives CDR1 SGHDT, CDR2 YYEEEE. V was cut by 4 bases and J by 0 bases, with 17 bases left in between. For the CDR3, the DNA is TGTGCCAGCAGCCCTCGGAGAGCGGGCAGCTCCTACGAGCAGTACTTC. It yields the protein CASSPRRAGSSYEQYF. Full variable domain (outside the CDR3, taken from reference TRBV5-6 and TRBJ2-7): DAGVTQSPTHLIKTRGQQVTLRCSPKSGHDTVSWYQQALGQGPQFIFQYYEEEERQRGNFPDRFSGHQFPNYSSELNVNALLLGDSALYLCASSPRRAGSSYEQYFGPGTRLTVT.

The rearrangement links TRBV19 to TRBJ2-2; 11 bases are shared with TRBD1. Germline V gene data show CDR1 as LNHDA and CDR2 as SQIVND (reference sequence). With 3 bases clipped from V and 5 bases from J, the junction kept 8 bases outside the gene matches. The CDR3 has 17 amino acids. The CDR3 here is CASSIRPGTGGTGELFF. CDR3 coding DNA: TGTGCCAGTAGTATCAGGCCCGGGACAGGGGGGACCGGGGAGCTGTTTTTT.

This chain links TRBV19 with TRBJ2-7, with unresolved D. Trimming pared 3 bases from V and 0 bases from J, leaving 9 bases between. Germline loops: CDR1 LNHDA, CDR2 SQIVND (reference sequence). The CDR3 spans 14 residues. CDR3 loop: CASSIDGHSYEQYF. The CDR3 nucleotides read TGTGCCAGTAGTATCGACGGTCACTCCTACGAGCAGTACTTC.

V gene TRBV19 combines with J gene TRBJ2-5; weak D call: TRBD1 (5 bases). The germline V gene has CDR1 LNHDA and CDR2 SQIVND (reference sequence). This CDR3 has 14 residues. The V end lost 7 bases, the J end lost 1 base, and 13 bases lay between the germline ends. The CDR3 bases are TGTGCCAGTACCCCAACAGGCTCCCAAGAGACCCAGTACTTC. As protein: CASTPTGSQETQYF.

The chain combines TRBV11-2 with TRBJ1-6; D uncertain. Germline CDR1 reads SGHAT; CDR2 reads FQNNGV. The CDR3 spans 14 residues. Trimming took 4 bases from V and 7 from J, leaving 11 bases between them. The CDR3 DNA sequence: TGTGCCAGCAGCTCTGGAATTTACAATTCACCCCTCCACTTT. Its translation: CASSSGIYNSPLHF.

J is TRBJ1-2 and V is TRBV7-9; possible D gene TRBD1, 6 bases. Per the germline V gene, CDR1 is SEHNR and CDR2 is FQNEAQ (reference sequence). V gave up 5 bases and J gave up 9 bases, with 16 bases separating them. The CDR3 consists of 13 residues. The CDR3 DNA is TGTGCCAGCAGCCTGGGGGCCGGGGGGAGCTACACCTTC. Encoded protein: CASSLGAGGSYTF.

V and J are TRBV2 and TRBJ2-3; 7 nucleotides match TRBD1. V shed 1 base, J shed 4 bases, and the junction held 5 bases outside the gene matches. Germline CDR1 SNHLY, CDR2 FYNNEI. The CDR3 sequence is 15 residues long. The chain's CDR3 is CASSEGGQGADTQYF. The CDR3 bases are TGTGCCAGCAGTGAAGGTGGGCAGGGGGCAGATACGCAGTATTTT.

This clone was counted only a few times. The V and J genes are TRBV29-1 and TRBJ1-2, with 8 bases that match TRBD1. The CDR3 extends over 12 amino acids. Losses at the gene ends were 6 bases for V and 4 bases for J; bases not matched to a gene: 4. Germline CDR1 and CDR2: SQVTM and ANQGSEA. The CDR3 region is CSVGDRGYGYTF. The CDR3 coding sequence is TGCAGCGTCGGAGACAGGGGCTATGGCTACACCTTC.

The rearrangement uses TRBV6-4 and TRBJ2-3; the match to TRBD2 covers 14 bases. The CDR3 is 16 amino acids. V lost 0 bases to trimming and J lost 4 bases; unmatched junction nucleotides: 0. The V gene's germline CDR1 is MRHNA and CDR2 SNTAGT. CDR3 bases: TGTGCCAGCAGTGACTCGACTAGCGGGGGGGCAGATACGCAGTATTTT. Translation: CASSDSTSGGADTQYF.

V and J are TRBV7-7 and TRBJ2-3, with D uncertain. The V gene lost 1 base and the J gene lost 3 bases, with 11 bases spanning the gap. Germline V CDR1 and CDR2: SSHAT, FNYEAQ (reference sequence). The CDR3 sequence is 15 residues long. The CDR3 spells CASSLGAAGTDTQYF. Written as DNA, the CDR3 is TGTGCCAGCAGCTTAGGGGCCGCCGGGACAGATACGCAGTATTTT. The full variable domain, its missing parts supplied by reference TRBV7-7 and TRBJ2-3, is GAGVSQSPRYKVTKRGQDVTLRCDPISSHATLYWYQQALGQGPEFLTYFNYEAQPDKSGLPSDRFSAERPEGSISTLTIQRTEQRDSAMYRCASSLGAAGTDTQYFGPGTRLTVL.

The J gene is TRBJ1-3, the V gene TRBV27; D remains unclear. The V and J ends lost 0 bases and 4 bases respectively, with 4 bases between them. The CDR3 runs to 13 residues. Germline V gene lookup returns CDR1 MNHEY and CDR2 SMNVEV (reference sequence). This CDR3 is CASSLSWGNTIYF. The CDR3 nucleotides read TGTGCCAGCAGTTTATCGTGGGGAAACACCATATATTTT.

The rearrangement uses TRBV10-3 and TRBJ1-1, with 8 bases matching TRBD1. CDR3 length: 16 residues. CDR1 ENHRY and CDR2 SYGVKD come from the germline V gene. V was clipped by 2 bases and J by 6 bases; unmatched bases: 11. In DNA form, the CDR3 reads TGTGCCATCAGTGAGCAAGCAGGGGGCAAAGGCGCTGAAGCTTTCTTT. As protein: CAISEQAGGKGAEAFF.

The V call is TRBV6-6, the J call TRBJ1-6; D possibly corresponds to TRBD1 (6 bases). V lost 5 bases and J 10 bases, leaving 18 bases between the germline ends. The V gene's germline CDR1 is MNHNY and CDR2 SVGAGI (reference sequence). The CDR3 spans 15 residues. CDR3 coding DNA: TGTGCCAGCAGTCTGATACAGGGAAGAGAATCACCCCTCCACTTT. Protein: CASSLIQGRESPLHF.

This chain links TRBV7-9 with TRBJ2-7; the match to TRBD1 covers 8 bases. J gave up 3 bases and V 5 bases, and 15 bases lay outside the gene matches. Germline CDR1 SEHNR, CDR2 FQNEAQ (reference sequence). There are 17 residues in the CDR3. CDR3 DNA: TGTGCCAGCAGCGCCCGGACAGGGAGCAGCTACGGCTACGAGCAGTACTTC. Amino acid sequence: CASSARTGSSYGYEQYF. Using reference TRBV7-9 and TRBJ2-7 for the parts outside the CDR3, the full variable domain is DTGVSQNPRHKITKRGQNVTFRCDPISEHNRLYWYRQTLGQGPEFLTYFQNEAQLEKSRLLSDRFSAERPKGSFSTLEIQRTEQGDSAMYLCASSARTGSSYGYEQYFGPGTRLTVT.

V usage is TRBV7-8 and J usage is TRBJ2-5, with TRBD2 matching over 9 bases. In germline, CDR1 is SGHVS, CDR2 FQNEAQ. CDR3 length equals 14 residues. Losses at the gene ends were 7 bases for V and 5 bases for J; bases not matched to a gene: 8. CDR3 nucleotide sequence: TGTGCCAGCATGCTAGCGGGGAGAGTGGAGACCCAGTACTTC. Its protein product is CASMLAGRVETQYF.

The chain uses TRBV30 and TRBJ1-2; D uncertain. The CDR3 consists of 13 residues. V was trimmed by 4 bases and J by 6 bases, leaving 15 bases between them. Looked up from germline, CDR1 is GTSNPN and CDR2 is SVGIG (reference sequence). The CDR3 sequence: CAWNYRTYNGYTF. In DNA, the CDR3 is TGTGCCTGGAATTATCGGACGTATAATGGCTACACCTTC.

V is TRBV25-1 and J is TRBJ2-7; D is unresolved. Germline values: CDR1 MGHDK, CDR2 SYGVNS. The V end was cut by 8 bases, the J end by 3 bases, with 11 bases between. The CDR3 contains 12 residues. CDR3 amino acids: CASGKTHYEQYF. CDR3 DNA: TGTGCCAGCGGGAAAACCCACTACGAGCAGTACTTC.

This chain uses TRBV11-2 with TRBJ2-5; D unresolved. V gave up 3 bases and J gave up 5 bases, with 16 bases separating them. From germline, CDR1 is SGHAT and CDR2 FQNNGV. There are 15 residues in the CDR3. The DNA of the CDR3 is TGTGCCAGCAGCTTGAGTTGGGGTGGGCGGGAGACCCAGTACTTC. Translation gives CASSLSWGGRETQYF.

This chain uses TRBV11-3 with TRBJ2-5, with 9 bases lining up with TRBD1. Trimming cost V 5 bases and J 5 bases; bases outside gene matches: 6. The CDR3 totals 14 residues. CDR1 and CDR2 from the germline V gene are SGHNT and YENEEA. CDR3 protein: CASSVGQGSETQYF. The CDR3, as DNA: TGTGCCAGCAGCGTGGGACAGGGTAGCGAGACCCAGTACTTC.

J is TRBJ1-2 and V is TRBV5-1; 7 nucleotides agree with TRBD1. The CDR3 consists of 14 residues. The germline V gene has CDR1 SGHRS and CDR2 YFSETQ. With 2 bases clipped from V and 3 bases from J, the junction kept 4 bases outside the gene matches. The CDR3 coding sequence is TGCGCCAGCAGCTTCGGACAGGTGGACTATGGCTACACCTTC. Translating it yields CASSFGQVDYGYTF.

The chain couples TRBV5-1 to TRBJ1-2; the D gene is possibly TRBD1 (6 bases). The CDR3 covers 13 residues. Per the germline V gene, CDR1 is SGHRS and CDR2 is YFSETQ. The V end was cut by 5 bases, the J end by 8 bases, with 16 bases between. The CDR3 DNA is TGCGCCAGCAGTGCAGACAGGTTTGACGGCTACACCTTC. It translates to CASSADRFDGYTF.

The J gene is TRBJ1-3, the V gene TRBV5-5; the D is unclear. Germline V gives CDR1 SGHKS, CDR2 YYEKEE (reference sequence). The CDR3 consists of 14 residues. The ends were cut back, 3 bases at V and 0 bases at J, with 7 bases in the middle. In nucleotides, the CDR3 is TGTGCCAGCAGCTCCGTGGGCTCTGGAAACACCATATATTTT. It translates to CASSSVGSGNTIYF. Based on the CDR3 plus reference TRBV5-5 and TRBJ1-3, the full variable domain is DAGVTQSPTHLIKTRGQQVTLRCSPISGHKSVSWYQQVLGQGPQFIFQYYEKEERGRGNFPDRFSARQFPNYSSELNVNALLLGDSALYLCASSSVGSGNTIYFGEGSWLTVV.

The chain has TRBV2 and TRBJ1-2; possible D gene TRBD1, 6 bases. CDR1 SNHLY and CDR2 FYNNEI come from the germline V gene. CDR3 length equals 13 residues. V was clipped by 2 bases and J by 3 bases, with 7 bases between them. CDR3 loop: CASSESGDYGYTF. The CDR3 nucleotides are TGTGCCAGCAGTGAATCAGGGGACTATGGCTACACCTTC.

The CDR3 here is CASRETGTGANVLTF. The CDR3 DNA follows: TGTGCCAGCAGGGAAACAGGGACTGGGGCCAACGTCCTGACTTTC. The genes are TRBV5-6 and TRBJ2-6; possible D gene TRBD1, 6 bases. V dropped 5 bases and J dropped 2 bases, with 11 bases sitting between them. The CDR3 length is 15 residues. CDR1 is SGHDT, CDR2 YYEEEE, per germline.

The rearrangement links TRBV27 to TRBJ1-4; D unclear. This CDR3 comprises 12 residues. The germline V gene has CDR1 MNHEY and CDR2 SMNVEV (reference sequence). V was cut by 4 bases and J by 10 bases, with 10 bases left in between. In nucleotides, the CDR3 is TGTGCCAGCAGTTCCTTCAGAGGAAAACTGTTTTTT. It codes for CASSSFRGKLFF.